Presented here are 5 T cell receptor beta chains from one specimen sequenced in a study of T cells in localized non-small cell lung cancer (dated by TCRdb to about 2020). The method was the immunoSEQ multiplex PCR assay. TCRdb limited this immuneACCESS table to in-frame rearrangements with V and J called. A share of clones is missing; checked studies link under half to unresolved V genes, and the rest is unexplained. Counted in this sample were 4,500 to 5,000 clones; 25% to 35% of them appeared once. Of the sample, 9.3% falls within the top ten clones. The sequenced sample was lung tumor tissue, obtained before any cancer treatment. The receptors here all came from a woman aged 40-70 years with stage II squamous cell lung carcinoma.

The chain employs TRBV28 and TRBJ1-2, with D perhaps TRBD1 (6 bases). The CDR3 is 14 residues long. The ends were cut back, 6 bases at V and 3 bases at J, with 14 bases in the middle. CDR1 and CDR2 from the germline V gene are MDHEN and SYDVKM. In DNA form, the CDR3 reads TGTGCCAGCAGCTCCGAGGGGGGGGACTATGGCTACACCTTC. Its protein is CASSSEGGDYGYTF.

The V call is TRBV19, the J call TRBJ2-1, with TRBD1 identical over 7 bases. V was pared by 5 bases and J by 0 bases, with 19 bases of the junction left unmatched. The germline gives CDR1 LNHDA, CDR2 SQIVND (reference sequence). The CDR3 runs 20 residues. The CDR3 here is CASSASRTGPGQYSYNEQFF. CDR3 coding DNA: TGTGCCAGTAGTGCCTCGCGCACCGGACCGGGACAGTACTCCTACAATGAGCAGTTCTTC.

This clone has just a few counts. V usage is TRBV11-3 and J usage is TRBJ2-3, with 11 positions matching TRBD2. Per germline, CDR1 SGHNT and CDR2 YENEEA. The CDR3 contains 17 residues. Trimming at V came to 5 bases and at J to 0 bases, leaving 7 bases not matched to a gene. This CDR3 is CASSISGRVTSTDTQYF. CDR3 bases: TGTGCCAGCAGCATTAGCGGGAGGGTGACTAGCACAGATACGCAGTATTTT.

This sequence joins TRBV5-1 and TRBJ1-4; tentative D call: TRBD1 (5 bases). The CDR3 is 15 amino acids. The ends were cut back, 4 bases at V and 8 bases at J, with 18 bases in the middle. Germline CDR1 SGHRS, CDR2 YFSETQ. The CDR3: CASSLQGGLQEKLFF. For the CDR3, the DNA is TGCGCCAGCAGCCTCCAGGGAGGCTTACAGGAAAAACTGTTTTTT. Together with reference TRBV5-1 and TRBJ1-4, the CDR3 gives the full variable domain: KAGVTQTPRYLIKTRGQQVTLSCSPISGHRSVSWYQQTPGQGLQFLFEYFSETQRNKGNFPGRFSGRQFSNSRSEMNVSTLELGDSALYLCASSLQGGLQEKLFFGSGTQLSVL.

A few counts support this clone. The V and J genes are TRBV6-8 and TRBJ1-5, with D unresolved. The germline V and J ends were trimmed by 4 bases and 5 bases, with 6 bases remaining between them. CDR3 length: 12 amino acids. Germline V gene data show CDR1 as MNHGY and CDR2 as SAAAGT. The CDR3 DNA reads as TGTGCCAGCAGTTCCGCCTATCAGCCCCAGCATTTT. Protein product: CASSSAYQPQHF.